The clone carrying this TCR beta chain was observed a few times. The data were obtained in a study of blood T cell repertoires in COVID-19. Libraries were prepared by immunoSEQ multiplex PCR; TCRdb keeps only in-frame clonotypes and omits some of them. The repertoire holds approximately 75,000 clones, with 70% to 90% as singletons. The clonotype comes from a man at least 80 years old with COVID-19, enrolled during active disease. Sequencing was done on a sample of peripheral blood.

CDR3 in amino acids: CASSYAGTGGSYTF. For the CDR3, the DNA is TGTGCCAGCAGTTACGCAGGAACAGGTGGCAGCTACACCTTC. The genes are TRBV27 and TRBJ1-2, with a possible D match to TRBD1 (5 bases). V was shortened by 4 bases and J by 9 bases, with 18 bases between the two germline ends. The germline CDR1 and CDR2 sequences are MNHEY and SMNVEV (reference sequence). The length of the CDR3 is 14 residues.